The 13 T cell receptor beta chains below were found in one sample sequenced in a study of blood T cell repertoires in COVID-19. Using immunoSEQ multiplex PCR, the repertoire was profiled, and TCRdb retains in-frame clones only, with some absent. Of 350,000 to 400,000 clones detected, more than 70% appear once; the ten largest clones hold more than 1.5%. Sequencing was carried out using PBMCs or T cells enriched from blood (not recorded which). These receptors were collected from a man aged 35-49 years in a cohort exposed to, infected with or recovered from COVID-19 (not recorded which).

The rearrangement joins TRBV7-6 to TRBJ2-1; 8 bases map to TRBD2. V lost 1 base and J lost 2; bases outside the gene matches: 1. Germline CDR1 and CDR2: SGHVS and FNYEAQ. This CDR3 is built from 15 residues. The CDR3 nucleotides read TGTGCCAGCAGCTTAGACGGGAGGGCCTACAATGAGCAGTTCTTC. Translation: CASSLDGRAYNEQFF.

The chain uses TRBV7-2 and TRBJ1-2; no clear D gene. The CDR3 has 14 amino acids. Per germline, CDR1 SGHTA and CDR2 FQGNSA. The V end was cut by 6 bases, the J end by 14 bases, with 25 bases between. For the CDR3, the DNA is TGTGCCAGCAGATCTCCGGGATTTCTTCAATATTGTACCTTC. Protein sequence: CASRSPGFLQYCTF.

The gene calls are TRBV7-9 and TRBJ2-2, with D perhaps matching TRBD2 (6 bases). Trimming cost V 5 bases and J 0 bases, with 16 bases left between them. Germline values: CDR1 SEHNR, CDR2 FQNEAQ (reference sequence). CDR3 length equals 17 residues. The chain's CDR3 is CASSKPERAANTGELFF. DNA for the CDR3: TGTGCCAGCAGCAAACCTGAGCGGGCCGCGAACACCGGGGAGCTGTTTTTT.

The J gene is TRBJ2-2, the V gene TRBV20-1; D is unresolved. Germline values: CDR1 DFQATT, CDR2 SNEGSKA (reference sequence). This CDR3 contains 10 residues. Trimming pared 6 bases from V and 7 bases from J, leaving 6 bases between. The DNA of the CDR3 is TGCAGTGCGACTGGCGGGGAGCTGTTTTTT. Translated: CSATGGELFF.

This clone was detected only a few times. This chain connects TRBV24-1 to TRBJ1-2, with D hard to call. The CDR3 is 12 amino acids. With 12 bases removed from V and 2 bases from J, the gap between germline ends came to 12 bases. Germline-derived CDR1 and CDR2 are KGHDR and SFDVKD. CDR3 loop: CAAAGSNYGYTF. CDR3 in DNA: TGTGCCGCGGCGGGGTCGAACTATGGCTACACCTTC.

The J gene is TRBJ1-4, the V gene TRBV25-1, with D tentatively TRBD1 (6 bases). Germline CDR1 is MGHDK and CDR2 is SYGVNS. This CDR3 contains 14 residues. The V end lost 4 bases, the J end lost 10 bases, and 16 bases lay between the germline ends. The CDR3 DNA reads TGTGCCAGCAGTGGAGGGGGGGCGCGAGTAAAACTGTTTTTT. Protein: CASSGGGARVKLFF.

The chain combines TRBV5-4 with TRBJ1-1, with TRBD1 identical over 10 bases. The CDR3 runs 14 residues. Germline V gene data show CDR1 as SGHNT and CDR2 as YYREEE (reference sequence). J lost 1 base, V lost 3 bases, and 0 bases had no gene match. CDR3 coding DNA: TGTGCCAGCAGCTGGGACAGGGGGAACACTGAAGCTTTCTTT. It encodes CASSWDRGNTEAFF.

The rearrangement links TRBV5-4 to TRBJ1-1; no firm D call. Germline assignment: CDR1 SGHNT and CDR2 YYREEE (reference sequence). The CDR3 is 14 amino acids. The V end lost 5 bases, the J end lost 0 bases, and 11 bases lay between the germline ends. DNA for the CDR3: TGTGCCAGCAGTAAGCGGGAGGTGAACACTGAAGCTTTCTTT. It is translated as CASSKREVNTEAFF.

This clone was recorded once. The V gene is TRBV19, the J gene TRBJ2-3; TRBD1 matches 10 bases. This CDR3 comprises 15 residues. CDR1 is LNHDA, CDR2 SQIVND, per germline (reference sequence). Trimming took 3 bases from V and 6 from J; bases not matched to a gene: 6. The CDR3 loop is CASSIPRTGGDTQYF. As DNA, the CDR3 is TGTGCCAGTAGTATCCCAAGGACAGGGGGGGATACGCAGTATTTT.

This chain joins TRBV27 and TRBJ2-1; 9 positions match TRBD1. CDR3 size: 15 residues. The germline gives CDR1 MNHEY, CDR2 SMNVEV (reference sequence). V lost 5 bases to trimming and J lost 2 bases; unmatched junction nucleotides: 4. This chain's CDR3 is CASSPRTGAYNEQFF. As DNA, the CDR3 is TGTGCCAGCAGTCCTAGGACAGGGGCCTACAATGAGCAGTTCTTC.

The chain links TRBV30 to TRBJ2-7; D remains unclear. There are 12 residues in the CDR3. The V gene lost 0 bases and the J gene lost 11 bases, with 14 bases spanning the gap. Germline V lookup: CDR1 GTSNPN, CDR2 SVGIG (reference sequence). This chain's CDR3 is CAWSVDGPLEYF. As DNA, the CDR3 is TGTGCCTGGAGTGTAGATGGGCCCCTTGAGTACTTC.

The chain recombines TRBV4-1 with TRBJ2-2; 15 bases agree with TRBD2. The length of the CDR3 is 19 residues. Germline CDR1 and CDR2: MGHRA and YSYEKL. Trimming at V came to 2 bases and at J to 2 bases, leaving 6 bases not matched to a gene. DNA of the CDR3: TGCGCCAGCAGCCAAACCCCGGGACTAGCGGGAGGAAACACCGGGGAGCTGTTTTTT. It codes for CASSQTPGLAGGNTGELFF.

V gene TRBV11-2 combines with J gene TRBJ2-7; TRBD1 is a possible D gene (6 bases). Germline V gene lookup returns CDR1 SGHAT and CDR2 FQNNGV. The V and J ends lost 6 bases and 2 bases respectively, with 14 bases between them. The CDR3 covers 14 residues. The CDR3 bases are TGTGCCAGCAGGAGGGGGACGGTTACCTACGAGCAGTACTTC. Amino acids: CASRRGTVTYEQYF.